The rows below give T cell receptor beta chains drawn from one sample of a study of graft-versus-host responses after intestinal transplantation. Using immunoSEQ multiplex PCR, the repertoire was profiled, and TCRdb retains in-frame clones only, with some absent. The sample has under 100,000 clones; approximately 92% are singletons. No antigen is known for these receptors. Source: unstimulated CD8+ T cells sorted from spleen or lymph node cells, taken before transplant. Source of these receptors: a human donor who was the organ donor for an intestinal transplant. The CDR3 runs from the conserved cysteine through the conserved F or W. Each record gives: D gene, clone size, V gene, J gene, CDR3 DNA, CDR3 protein. D genes are given only for firm matches. Size values are once, few and many counts, or a class for expanded clones, and some rows have none.

d_gene: NA; abundance: NA; v_gene: TRBV7-4; j_gene: TRBJ1-5; CDR3nt: TGTGCCAGCAGCCAGGCGCGACAGGTTAACAATCAGCCCCAGCATTTT; CDR3aa: CASSQARQVNNQPQHF
d_gene: NA; abundance: NA; v_gene: TRBV5-4; j_gene: TRBJ2-7; CDR3nt: TGTGCCAGCAGCCAAGGACTCTACTACGAGCAGTACTTC; CDR3aa: CASSQGLYYEQYF
d_gene: TRBD1; abundance: NA; v_gene: TRBV18; j_gene: TRBJ1-3; CDR3nt: TGTGCCAGCTCACCGATGAGGGGGCGCCCCGGAAACACCATATATTTT; CDR3aa: CASSPMRGRPGNTIYF
d_gene: NA; abundance: NA; v_gene: TRBV28; j_gene: TRBJ1-5; CDR3nt: TGTGCCAGCAGTTTTGGCCCGAATCAGCCCCAGCATTTT; CDR3aa: CASSFGPNQPQHF
d_gene: TRBD2; abundance: once; v_gene: TRBV28; j_gene: TRBJ2-1; CDR3nt: TGTGCCAGCAGCCAAGGAGGAGGTACAGGGCTTGAGCGGGAGTTCTCCAATGAGCAGTTCTTC; CDR3aa: CASSQGGGTGLEREFSNEQFF
d_gene: NA; abundance: NA; v_gene: TRBV19; j_gene: TRBJ2-1; CDR3nt: TGTGCCAGTAGTATAAGCGCGGGTCGCAATGAGCAGTTCTTC; CDR3aa: CASSISAGRNEQFF
d_gene: NA; abundance: NA; v_gene: TRBV9; j_gene: TRBJ1-2; CDR3nt: TGTGCCAGCAGCGGTCACAGGGACATTAACTATGGCTACACCTTC; CDR3aa: CASSGHRDINYGYTF
d_gene: NA; abundance: once; v_gene: TRBV21-1; j_gene: TRBJ1-2; CDR3nt: TGTGCCAGCAGCAAAGCGCAGTCAGGGAATGGCTACACCTTC; CDR3aa: CASSKAQSGNGYTF
d_gene: NA; abundance: once; v_gene: TRBV28; j_gene: TRBJ2-7; CDR3nt: TGTGCCAGCAGTTTGGGGCCTAGCGACCCGTCCAACGAGCAGTACTTC; CDR3aa: CASSLGPSDPSNEQYF
d_gene: NA; abundance: NA; v_gene: TRBV28; j_gene: TRBJ1-5; CDR3nt: TGTGCCAGCAGCCTCCCGGGAGGCGATCAGCCCCAGCATTTT; CDR3aa: CASSLPGGDQPQHF